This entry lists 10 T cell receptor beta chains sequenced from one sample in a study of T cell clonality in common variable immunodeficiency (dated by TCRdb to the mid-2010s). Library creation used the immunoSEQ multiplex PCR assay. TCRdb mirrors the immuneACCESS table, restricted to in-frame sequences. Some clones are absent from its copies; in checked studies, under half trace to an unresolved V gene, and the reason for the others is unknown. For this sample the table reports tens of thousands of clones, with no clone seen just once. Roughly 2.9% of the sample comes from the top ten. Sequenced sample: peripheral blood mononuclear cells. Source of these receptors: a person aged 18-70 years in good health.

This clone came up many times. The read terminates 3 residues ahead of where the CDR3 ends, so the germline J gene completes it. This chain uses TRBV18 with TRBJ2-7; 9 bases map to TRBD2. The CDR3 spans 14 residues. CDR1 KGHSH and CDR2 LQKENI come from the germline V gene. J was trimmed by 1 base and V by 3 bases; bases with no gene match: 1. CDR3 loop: CASSPSGSSYEQYF. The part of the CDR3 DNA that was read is TGTGCCAGCTCACCTAGCGGGAGTTCCTACGAG.

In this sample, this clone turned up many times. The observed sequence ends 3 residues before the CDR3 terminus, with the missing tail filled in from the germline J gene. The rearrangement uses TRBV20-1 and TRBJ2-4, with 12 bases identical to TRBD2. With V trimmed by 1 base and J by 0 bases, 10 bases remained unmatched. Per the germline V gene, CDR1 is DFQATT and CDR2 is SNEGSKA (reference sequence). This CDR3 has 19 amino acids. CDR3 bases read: TGCAGTGCTAGAGCCCTGCTACGACTAGCGGGAGAAGCCAAAAACATT. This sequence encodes CSARALLRLAGEAKNI. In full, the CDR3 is CSARALLRLAGEAKNIQYF.

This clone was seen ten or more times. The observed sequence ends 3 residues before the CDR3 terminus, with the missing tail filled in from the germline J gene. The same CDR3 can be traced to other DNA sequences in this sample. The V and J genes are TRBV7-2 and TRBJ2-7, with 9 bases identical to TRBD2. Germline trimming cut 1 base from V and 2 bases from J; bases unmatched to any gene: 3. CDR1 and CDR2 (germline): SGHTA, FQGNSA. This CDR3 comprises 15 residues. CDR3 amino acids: CASSLGLAAAYEQYF. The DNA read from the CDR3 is TGTGCCAGCAGCTTAGGACTAGCGGCAGCCTACGAG.

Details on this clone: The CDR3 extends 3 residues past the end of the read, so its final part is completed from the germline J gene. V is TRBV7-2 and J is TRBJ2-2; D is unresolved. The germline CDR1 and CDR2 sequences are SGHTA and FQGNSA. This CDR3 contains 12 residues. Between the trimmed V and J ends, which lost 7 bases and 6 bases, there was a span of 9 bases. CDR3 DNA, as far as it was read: TGTGCCAGCACGCTAGACGCCGGGGAG. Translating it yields CASTLDAGE. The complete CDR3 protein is CASTLDAGELFF.

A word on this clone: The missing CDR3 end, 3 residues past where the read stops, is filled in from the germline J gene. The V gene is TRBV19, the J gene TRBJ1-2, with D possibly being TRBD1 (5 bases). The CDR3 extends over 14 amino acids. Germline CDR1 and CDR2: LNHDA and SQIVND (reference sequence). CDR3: CASNPGGSTDTYTF. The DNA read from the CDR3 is TGTGCCAGTAACCCCGGGGGGAGCACAGATACC.

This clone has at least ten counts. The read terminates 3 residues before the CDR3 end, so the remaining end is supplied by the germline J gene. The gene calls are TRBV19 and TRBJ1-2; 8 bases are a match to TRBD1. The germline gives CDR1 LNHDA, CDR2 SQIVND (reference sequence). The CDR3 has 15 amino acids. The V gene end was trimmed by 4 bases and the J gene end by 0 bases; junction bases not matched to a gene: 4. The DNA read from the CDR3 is TGTGCCAGTAGTACGACGACAGGGGCTAACTATGGC. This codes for CASSTTTGANYG. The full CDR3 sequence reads CASSTTTGANYGYTF.

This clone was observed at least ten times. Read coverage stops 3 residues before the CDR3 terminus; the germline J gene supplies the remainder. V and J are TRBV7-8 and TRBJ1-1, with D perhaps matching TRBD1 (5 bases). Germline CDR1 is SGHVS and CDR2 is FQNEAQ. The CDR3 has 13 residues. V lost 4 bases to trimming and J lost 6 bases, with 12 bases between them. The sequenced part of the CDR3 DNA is TGTGCCAGCAGCTCCGGGTGGGGGGCTGAA. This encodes CASSSGWGAE. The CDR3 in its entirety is CASSSGWGAEAFF.

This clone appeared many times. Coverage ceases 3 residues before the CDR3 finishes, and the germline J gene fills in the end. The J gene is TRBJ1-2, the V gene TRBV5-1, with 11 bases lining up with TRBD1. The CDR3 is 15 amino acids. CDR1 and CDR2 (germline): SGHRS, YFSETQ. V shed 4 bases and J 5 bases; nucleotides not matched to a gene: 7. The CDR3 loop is CASSVGQGASYGYTF. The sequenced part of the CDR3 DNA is TGCGCCAGCAGCGTAGGACAGGGGGCGAGTTATGGC.

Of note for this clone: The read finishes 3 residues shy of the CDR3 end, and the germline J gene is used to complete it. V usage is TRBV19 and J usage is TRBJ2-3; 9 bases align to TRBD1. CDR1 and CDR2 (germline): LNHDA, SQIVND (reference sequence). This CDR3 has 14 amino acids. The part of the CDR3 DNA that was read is TGTGCCAGTACCTGGACAGGGGAGGAGCAGCCG. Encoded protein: CASTWTGEEQP. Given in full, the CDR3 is CASTWTGEEQPQYF.

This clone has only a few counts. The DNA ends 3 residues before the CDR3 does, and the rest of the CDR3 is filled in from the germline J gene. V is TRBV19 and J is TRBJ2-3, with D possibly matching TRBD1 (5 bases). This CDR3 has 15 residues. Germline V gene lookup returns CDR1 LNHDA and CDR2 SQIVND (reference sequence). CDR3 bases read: TGTGCCAGTAGTATAGAGGTGACCAGGGCTCAGCCG. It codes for CASSIEVTRAQP. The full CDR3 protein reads CASSIEVTRAQPQYF.